This TCR beta chain was captured by sequencing in a study of vaccination and CD4 T cells after COVID-19. Cultured CD4+ T cell DNA was sequenced using the Oncomine TCR Beta short-read assay. TCRdb re-called the PCR reads with MiXCR, one entry per CDR3 protein. Of 21,000 or so distinct CDR3 sequences in the sample, under 55% are singletons; the top ten hold more than 3.5%. This clonotype was seen a few times. The antigen is not known. The sample's treatment: roughly 11-day PBMC culture with coronavirus spike peptide pools or control peptides (ViraFEST assay). With peptide pools, ViraFEST first expanded antigen-specific T cells and afterwards sequenced their TCRs. The CDR3 has 14 amino acids. General study findings and limits: A median approximately 83% of convalescent patients' SARS-CoV-2-reactive clones emerged only after vaccination.

This sequence was found in a human donor who had recovered from COVID-19. Material: CD4+ T cells from blood, cultured in vitro. The chain joins TRBV21-1 to TRBJ1-6; no check of the table's D call, TRBD1, against the DNA was made. TRBV21-1 is assigned pseudogene status. CDR3 DNA sequence: TGTGCCAGCAGGATCGACAGGGGGAATTCACCCCTCCACTTT. Translating gives CASRIDRGNSPLHF.